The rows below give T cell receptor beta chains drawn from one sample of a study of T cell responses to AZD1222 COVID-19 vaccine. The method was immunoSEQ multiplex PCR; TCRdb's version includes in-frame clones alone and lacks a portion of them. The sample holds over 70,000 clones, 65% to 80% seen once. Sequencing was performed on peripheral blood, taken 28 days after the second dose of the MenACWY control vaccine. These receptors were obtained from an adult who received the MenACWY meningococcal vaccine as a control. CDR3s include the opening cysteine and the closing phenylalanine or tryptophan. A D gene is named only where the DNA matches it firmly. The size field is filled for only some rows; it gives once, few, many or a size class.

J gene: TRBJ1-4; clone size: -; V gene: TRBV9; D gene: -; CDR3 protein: CASSVGGARNEKLFF; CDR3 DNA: TGTGCCAGCAGCGTGGGGGGGGCCAGAAATGAAAAACTGTTTTTT
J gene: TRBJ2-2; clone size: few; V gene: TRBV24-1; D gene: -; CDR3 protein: CATRFDHTGELFF; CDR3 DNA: TGTGCCACCAGATTTGATCACACCGGGGAGCTGTTTTTT
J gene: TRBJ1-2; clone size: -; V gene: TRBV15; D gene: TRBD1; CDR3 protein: CATSSRTGSPHTF; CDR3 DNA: TGTGCCACCAGCAGCCGGACAGGGAGTCCTCACACCTTC
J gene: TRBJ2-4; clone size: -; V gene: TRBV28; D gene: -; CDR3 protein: CASTVSGVAKNIQYF; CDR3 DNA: TGTGCCAGCACAGTCTCCGGGGTGGCCAAAAACATTCAGTACTTC
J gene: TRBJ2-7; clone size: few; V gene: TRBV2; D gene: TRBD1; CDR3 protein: CASSGDFRDRGHEQYF; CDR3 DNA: TGTGCCAGCAGTGGGGATTTCCGGGACAGGGGCCACGAGCAGTACTTC
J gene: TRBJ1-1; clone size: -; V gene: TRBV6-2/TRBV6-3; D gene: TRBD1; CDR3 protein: CASSLLGTGNTEAFF; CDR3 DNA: TGTGCCAGCAGTCTCCTGGGGACAGGGAACACTGAAGCTTTCTTT
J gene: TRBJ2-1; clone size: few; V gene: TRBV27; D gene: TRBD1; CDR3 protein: CASSLVGGRNEQFF; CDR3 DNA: TGTGCCAGCAGTTTGGTAGGGGGCCGCAATGAGCAGTTCTTC
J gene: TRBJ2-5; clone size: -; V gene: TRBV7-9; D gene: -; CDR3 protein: CARKPRRGIPLYKETQYF; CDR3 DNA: TGTGCCAGAAAACCTCGGAGGGGAATTCCCCTTTACAAAGAGACCCAGTACTTC
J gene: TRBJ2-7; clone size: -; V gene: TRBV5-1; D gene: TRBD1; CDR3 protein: CASSEQGARPYEQYF; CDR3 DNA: TGCGCCAGCAGCGAACAGGGGGCGAGGCCCTACGAGCAGTACTTC
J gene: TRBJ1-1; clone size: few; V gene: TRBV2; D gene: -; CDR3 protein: CASSETGSITEAFF; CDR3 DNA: TGTGCCAGCAGTGAAACAGGGTCTATCACTGAAGCTTTCTTT
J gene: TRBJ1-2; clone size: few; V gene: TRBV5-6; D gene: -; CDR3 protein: CASSLIQGGYTF; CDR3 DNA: TGTGCCAGCAGCTTAATACAGGGCGGCTACACCTTC
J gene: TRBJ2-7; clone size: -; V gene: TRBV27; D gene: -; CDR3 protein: CASSSGVPPYEQYF; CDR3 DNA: TGTGCCAGCAGTTCCGGTGTCCCCCCCTACGAGCAGTACTTC
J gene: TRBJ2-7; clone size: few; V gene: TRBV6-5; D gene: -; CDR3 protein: CATVHTLSKSYEQYF; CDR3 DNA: TGTGCCACCGTCCACACCCTTTCCAAGTCCTACGAGCAGTACTTC
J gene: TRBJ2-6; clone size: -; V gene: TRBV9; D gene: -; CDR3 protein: CASSVGRGAGANVLTF; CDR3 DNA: TGTGCCAGCAGCGTCGGAAGAGGGGCTGGGGCCAACGTCCTGACTTTC
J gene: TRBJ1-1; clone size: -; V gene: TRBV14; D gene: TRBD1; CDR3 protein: CASSQPGQGVTEAFF; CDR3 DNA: TGTGCCAGCAGCCAACCGGGACAGGGTGTCACTGAAGCTTTCTTT
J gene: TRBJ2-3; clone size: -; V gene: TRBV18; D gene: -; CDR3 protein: CASSPLGGLSTDTQYF; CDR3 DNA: TGTGCCAGCTCACCACTCGGGGGCCTGAGCACAGATACGCAGTATTTT
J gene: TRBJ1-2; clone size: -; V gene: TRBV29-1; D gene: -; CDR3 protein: CSVQGNGYTF; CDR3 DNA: TGCAGTGTTCAGGGGAATGGCTACACCTTC
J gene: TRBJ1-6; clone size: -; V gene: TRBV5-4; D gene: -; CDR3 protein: CASSLRGGRANSPLHF; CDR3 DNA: TGTGCCAGCAGCTTGCGCGGGGGGAGGGCAAATTCACCCCTCCACTTT
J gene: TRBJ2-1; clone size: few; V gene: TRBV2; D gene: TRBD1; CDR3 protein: CASRDRAYNEQFF; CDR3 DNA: TGTGCCAGCAGGGACAGGGCCTACAATGAGCAGTTCTTC
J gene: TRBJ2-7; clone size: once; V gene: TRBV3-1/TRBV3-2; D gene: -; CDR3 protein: CASSQLNHGNEQYF; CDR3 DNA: TGTGCCAGCAGCCAATTGAACCACGGGAACGAGCAGTACTTC
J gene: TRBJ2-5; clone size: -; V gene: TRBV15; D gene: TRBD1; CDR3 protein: CATSRDPPRAGGRKTQYF; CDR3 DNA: TGTGCCACCAGCAGAGATCCCCCGAGGGCAGGGGGCAGGAAGACCCAGTACTTC
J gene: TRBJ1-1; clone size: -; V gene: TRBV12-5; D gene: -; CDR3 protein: CASGLGPEAFF; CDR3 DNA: TGTGCTAGTGGTTTGGGTCCTGAAGCTTTCTTT